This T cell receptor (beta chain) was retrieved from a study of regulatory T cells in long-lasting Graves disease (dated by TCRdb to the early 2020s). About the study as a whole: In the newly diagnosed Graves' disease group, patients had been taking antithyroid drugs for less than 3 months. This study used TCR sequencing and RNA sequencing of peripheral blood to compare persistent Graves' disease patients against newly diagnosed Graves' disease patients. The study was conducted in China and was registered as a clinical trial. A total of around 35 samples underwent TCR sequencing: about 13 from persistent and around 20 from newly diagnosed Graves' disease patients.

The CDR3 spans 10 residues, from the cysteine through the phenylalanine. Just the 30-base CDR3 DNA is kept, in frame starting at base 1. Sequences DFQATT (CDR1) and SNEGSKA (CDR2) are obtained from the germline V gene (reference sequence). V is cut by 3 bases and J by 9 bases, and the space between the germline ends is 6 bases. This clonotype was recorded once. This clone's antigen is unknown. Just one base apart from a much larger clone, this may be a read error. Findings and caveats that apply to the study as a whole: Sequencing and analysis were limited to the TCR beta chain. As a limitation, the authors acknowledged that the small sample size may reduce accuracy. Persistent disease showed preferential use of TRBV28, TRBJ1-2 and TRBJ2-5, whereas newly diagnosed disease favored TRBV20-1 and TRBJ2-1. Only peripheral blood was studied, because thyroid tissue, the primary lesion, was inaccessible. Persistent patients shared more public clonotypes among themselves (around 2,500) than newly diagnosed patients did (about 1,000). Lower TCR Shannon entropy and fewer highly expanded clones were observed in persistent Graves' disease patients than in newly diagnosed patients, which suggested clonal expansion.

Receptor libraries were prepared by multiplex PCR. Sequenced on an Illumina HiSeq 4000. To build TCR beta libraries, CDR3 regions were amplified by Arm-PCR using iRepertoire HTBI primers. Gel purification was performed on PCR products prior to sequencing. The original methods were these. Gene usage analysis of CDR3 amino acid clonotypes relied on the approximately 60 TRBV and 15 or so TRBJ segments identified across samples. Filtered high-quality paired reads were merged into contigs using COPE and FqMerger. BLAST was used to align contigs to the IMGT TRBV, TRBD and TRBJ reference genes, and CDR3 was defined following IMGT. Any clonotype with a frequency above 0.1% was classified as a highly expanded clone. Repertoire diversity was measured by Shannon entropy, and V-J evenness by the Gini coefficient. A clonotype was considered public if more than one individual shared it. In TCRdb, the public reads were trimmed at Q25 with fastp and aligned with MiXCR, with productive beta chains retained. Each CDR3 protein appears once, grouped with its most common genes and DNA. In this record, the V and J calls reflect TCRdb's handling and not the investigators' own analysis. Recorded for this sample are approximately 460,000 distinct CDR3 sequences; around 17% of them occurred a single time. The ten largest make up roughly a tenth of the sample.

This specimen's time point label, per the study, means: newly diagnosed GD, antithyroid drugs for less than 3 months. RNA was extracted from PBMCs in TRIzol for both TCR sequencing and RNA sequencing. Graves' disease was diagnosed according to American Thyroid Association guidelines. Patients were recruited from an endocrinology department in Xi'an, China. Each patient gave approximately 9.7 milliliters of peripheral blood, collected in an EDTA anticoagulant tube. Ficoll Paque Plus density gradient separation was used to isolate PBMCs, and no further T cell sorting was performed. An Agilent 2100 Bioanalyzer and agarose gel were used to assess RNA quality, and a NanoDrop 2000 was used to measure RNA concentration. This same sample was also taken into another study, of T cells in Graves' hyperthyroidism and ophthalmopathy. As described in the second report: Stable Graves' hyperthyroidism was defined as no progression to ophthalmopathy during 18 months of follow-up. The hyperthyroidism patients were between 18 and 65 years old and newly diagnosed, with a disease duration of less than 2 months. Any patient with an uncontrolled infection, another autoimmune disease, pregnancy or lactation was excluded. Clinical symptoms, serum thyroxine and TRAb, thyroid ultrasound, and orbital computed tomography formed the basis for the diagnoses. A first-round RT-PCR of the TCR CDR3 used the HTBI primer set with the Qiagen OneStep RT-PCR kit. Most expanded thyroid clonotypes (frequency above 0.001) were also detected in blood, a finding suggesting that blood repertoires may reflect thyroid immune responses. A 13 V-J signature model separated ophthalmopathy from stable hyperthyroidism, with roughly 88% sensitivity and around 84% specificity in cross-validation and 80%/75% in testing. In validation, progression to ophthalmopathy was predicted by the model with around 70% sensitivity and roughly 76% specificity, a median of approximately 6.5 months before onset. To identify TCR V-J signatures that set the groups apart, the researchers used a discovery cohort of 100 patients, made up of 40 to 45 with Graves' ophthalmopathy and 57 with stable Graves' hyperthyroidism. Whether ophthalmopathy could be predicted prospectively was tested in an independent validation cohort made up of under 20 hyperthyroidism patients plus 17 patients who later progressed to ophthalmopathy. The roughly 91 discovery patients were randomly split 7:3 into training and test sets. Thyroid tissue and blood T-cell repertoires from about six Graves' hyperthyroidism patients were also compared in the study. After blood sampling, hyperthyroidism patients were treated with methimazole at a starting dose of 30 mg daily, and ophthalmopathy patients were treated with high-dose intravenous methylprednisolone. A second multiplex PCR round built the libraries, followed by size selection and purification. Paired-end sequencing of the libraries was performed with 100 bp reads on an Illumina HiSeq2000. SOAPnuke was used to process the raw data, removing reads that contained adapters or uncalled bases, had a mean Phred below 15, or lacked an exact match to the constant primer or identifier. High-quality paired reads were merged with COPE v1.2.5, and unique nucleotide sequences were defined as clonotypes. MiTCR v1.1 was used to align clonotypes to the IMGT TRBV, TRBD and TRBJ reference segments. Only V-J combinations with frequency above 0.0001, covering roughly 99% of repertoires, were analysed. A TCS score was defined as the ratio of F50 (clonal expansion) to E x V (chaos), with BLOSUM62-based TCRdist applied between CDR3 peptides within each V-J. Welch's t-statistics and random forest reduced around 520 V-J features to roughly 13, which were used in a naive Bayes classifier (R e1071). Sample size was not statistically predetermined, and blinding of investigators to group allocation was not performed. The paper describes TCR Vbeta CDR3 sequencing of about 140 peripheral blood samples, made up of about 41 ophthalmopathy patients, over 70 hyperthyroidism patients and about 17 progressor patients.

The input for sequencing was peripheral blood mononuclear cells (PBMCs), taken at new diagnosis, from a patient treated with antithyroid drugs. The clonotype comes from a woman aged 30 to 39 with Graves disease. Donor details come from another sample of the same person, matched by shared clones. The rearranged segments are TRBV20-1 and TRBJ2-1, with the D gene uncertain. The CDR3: CSASFSEQFF. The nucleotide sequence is TGCAGTGCTAGCTTCAGTGAGCAGTTCTTC.